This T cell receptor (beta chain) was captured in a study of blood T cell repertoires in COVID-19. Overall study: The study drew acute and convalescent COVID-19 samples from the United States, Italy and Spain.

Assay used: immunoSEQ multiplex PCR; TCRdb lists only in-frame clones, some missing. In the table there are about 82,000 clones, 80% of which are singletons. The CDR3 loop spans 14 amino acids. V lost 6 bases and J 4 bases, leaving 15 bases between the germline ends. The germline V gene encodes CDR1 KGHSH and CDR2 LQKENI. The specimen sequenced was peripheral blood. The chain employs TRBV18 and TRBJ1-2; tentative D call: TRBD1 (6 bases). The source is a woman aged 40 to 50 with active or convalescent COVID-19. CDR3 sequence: CASSQGRGVYGYTF. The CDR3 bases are TGTGCCAGCTCCCAGGGCAGGGGAGTCTATGGCTACACCTTC.